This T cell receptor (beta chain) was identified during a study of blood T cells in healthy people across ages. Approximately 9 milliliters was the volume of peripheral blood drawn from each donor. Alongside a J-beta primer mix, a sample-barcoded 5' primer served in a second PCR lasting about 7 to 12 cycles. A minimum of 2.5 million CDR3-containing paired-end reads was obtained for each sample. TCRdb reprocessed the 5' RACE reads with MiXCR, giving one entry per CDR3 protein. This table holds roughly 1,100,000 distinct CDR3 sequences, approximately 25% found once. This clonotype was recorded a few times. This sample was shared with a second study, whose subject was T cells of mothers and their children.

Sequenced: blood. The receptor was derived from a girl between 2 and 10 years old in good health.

CDR3 sequence reads: CSAEVSGELFF. CDR3 coding DNA: TGCAGTGCGGAGGTCTCCGGGGAGCTGTTTTTT. J is TRBJ2-2 and V is TRBV20-1; TRBD2 is a possible D gene (5 bases). V was pared by 6 bases and J by 6 bases, with 8 bases between. Germline lookup yields CDR1 DFQATT and CDR2 SNEGSKA (reference sequence). This CDR3 region has 11 residues.